The TCR beta chain described here comes from a study of OX40 agonist ivuxolimab in advanced cancers. The data were produced by immunoSEQ multiplex PCR, yet TCRdb's version contains in-frame clones alone and is incomplete. The sample yields tens of thousands of clones, about nine tenths seen once. The source of this sequence is an adult with an advanced solid tumor such as melanoma, head and neck, liver or kidney cancer. The specimen comprised CD4+ or CD8+ T cells sorted from blood, sampled in a trial of the OX40 agonist ivuxolimab.

Here the CDR3 reads CATWDTTFYGYTF. Written as DNA, the CDR3 is TGTGCCACCTGGGACACCACATTTTATGGCTACACCTTC. J is TRBJ1-2 and V is TRBV6-5; a weak D match, TRBD1 (6 bases). Germline loops: CDR1 MNHEY, CDR2 SVGAGI. This CDR3 region has 13 residues. V shed 10 bases and J shed 5 bases, with 17 bases lying between them.